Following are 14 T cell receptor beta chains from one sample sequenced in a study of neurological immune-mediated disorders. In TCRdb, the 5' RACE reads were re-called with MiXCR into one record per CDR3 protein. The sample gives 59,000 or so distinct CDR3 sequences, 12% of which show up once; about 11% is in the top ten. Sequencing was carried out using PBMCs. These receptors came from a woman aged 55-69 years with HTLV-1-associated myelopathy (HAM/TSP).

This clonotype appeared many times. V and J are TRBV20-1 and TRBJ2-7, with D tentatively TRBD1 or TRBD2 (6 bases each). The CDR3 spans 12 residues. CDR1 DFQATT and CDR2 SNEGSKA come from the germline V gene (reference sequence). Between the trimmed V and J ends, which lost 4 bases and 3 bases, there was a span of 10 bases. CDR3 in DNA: TGCAGTGCTAAACAGGGAGGCTACGAGCAGTACTTC. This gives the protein CSAKQGGYEQYF.

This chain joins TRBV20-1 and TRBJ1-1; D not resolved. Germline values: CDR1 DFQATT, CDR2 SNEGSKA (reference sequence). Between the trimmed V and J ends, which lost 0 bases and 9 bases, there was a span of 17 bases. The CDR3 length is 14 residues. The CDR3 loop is CSARDWVLPTQAFF. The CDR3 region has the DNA TGCAGTGCTAGAGATTGGGTCTTACCAACCCAAGCTTTCTTT.

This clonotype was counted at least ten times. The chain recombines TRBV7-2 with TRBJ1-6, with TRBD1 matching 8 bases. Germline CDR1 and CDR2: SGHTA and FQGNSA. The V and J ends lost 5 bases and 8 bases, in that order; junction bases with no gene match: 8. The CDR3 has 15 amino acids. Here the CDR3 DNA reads TGTGCCAGCAGCGGAAGACAGGGGTTGCATTCACCCCTCCACTTT. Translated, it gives CASSGRQGLHSPLHF.

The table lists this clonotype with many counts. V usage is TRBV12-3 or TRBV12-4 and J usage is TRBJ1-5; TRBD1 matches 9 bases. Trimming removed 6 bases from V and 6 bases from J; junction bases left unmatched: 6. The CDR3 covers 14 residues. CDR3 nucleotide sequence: TGTGCCAGCAGCTTAACAGGGGGCGGTCAGCCCCAGCATTTT. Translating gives CASSLTGGGQPQHF.

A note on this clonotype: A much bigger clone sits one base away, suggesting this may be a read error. In DNA form, the CDR3 reads TGCAGTGCTAGCGAGACGGGGTTGGGCAATCAGCCCCAGCATTTT. It encodes CSASETGLGNQPQHF. J is TRBJ1-5 and V is TRBV20-1; no clear D. The germline V gene encodes CDR1 DFQATT and CDR2 SNEGSKA (reference sequence). Trimming took off 3 bases at V and 2 bases at J, with 14 bases between the two ends. The CDR3 runs 15 residues.

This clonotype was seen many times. CDR3 loop: CASSQFLTGNTIYF. The CDR3 DNA is TGTGCCAGCAGCCAATTTTTGACTGGAAACACCATATATTTT. This sequence joins TRBV16 and TRBJ1-3; D remains ambiguous. The CDR3 consists of 14 residues. V dropped 1 base and J dropped 2 bases, with 6 bases sitting between them. CDR1 is KGHSY, CDR2 FQNENV, per germline.

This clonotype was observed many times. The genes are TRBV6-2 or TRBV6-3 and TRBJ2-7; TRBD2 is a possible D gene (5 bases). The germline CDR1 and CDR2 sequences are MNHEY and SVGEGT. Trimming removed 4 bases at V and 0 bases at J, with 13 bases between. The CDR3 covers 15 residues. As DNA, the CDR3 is TGTGCCAGCAGTTCGACTGCCGGGGTCTCCTACGAGCAGTACTTC. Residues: CASSSTAGVSYEQYF.

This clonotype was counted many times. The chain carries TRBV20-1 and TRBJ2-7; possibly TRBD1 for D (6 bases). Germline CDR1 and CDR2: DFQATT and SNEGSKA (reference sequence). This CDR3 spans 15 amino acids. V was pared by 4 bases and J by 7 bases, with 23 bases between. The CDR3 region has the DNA TGCAGTGCTATCCGGGACAATCTCCTTCCGGGGGAGCAGTACTTC. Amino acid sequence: CSAIRDNLLPGEQYF.

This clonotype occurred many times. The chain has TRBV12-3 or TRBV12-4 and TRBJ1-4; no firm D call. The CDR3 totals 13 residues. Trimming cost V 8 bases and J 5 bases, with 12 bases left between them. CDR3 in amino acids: CASRGYGNEKLFF. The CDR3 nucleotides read TGTGCCAGCCGTGGGTACGGGAATGAAAAACTGTTTTTT.

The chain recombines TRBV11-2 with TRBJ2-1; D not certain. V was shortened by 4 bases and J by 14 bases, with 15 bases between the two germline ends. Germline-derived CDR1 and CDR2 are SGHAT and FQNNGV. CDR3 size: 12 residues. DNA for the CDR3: TGTGCCAGCAGCTATCCAACAGAAGAGGAGTTCTTC. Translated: CASSYPTEEEFF.

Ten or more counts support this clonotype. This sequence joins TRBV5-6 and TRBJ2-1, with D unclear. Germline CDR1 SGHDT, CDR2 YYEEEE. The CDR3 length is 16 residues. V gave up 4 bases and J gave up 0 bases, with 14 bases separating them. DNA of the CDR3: TGTGCCAGCAGCCCCGACCGAGCTAGCTCCTACAATGAGCAGTTCTTC. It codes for CASSPDRASSYNEQFF.

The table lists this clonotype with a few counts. This CDR3 reads CASSPPTGTISYNEQFF. The CDR3 DNA is TGTGCCAGCTCACCACCGACCGGGACGATATCCTACAATGAGCAGTTCTTC. V gene TRBV18 combines with J gene TRBJ2-1; D may be TRBD1 or TRBD2 (5 bases each). In germline, CDR1 is KGHSH, CDR2 LQKENI. V was pared by 0 bases and J by 1 base, with 13 bases between. This CDR3 comprises 17 residues.

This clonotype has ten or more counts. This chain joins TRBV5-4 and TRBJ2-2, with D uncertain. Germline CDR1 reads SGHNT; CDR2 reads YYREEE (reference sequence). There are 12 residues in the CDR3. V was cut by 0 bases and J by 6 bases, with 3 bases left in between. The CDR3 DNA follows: TGTGCCAGCAGCTTGGAGGCCGGGGAGCTGTTTTTT. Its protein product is CASSLEAGELFF.

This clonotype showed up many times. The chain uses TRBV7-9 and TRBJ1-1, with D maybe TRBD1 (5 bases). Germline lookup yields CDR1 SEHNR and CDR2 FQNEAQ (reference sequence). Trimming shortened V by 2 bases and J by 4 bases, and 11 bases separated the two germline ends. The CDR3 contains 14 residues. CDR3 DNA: TGTGCCAGCAGCTTAAGGGGTGATGGCACTGAAGCTTTCTTT. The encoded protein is CASSLRGDGTEAFF. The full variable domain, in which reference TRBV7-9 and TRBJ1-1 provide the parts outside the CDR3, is DTGVSQNPRHKITKRGQNVTFRCDPISEHNRLYWYRQTLGQGPEFLTYFQNEAQLEKSRLLSDRFSAERPKGSFSTLEIQRTEQGDSAMYLCASSLRGDGTEAFFGQGTRLTVV.